Described below is a single T cell receptor beta chain sequence and its context. Profiling relied on immunoSEQ multiplex PCR, and the TCRdb table lists in-frame clones only, not all of them. The table includes about 200,000 clones, about four fifths detected once. With 3 bases removed from V and 4 bases from J, the gap between germline ends came to 13 bases. Germline lookup yields CDR1 SGHTA and CDR2 FQGNSA. This CDR3 spans 14 amino acids. The sample belongs to a study of blood T cell repertoires in COVID-19. Sequencing was done on a sample of peripheral blood. The J gene is TRBJ2-7, the V gene TRBV7-2, with a possible D match to TRBD1 (5 bases). This TCR derives from a woman in her forties with active or convalescent COVID-19. Here the CDR3 DNA reads TGTGCCAGCAGCTTTCAGGGTTTGAGGTACGAGCAGTACTTC. As protein: CASSFQGLRYEQYF.